This T cell receptor beta chain was sequenced during a study of cytomegalovirus exposure and HLA in healthy donors. Donors had nominal health at sampling but likely had unrecorded immune exposures. Researchers ran the PCR with 60 Vbeta and 13 Jbeta primers. Method: immunoSEQ multiplex PCR; TCRdb's copy keeps in-frame clones and lacks some. Among roughly 190,000 clones listed, about 69% were seen once. With respect to this clone: Antigen specificity is unknown.

Between the trimmed V and J ends, which lost 5 bases and 5 bases, there was a span of 10 bases. CDR1 and CDR2 (germline): KGHSH, LQKENI. The CDR3 consists of 12 residues. Study-level points and caveats: Highly shared sequence variants in one cluster were likely a sequencing artifact. What a later analysis showed was that several of the most significant clusters appeared linked to common viral pathogens. Excluded were some V segments that proved indistinguishable, including TRBV6-2 and TRBV6-3.

The sequenced sample consisted of PBMCs. This sequence joins TRBV18 and TRBJ2-7; D gene ambiguous. This receptor was taken from a man aged 25-40 years in good health and CMV-seropositive. The DNA of the CDR3 is TGTGCCAGCTCAGCCGCTCAGGACGAGCAGTACTTC. Translation gives CASSAAQDEQYF.